Listed here is a single TCR beta chain. The antigen it binds to is not known. No much larger clone is present one base from it, and per-base qualities are unavailable. Its CDR3 holds 13 amino acids, cysteine through phenylalanine. Only CDR3 DNA is held: 39 bases, read in frame from base 1. Trimming takes 0 bases off V and 8 bases off J; junction bases not matched to a gene: 4. The germline V gene (reference sequence) supplies CDR1 SGHNT and CDR2 YYREEE. This entry belongs to a study of technical replicates of blood from several donors (dated by TCRdb to about 2017). Library method: the immunoSEQ multiplex PCR assay. TCRdb's version of the immuneACCESS table is confined to in-frame rearrangements and falls short of the full clone set. An unresolved V gene accounts for under half of the shortfall where checked; the remainder is of unknown origin. Counted in this sample were approximately 90,000 clones; around 96% of them appeared once. Just over 0.25% of the sample rests with the top ten.

This sequence originates from a human donor in good health. Recombination connected TRBV5-4 to TRBJ1-2; 7 central bases correspond to TRBD1. Sequenced sample: T cells isolated from PBMCs. Read as DNA, the sequence is TGTGCCAGCAGCTTGGAGAGGGGGCTAGGCTACACCTTC. It translates as CASSLERGLGYTF.